This passage covers 4 T cell receptor beta chains from one sample sequenced in a study of Ad26.COV2.S vaccination and SARS-CoV-2 variants. Treatment indicated: around 19 received Ad26.COV2.S at low or high dose, single or two shots; roughly five received placebo; per-sample allocation not given. Specimens were obtained on day 63 following the first vaccine or placebo injection. Generated by immunoSEQ multiplex PCR, the TCRdb table keeps only in-frame clones and is missing some. The top ten clones hold around 3% of a sample with 290,000 or so clones, 70% to 90% of them seen once. This specimen consisted of peripheral blood, obtained in a trial of Ad26.COV2.S vaccine versus placebo. These TCRs come from a person aged 18 to 65 who received the Ad26.COV2.S COVID-19 vaccine or a placebo.

The chain has TRBV7-2 and TRBJ1-2; D remains ambiguous. Germline CDR1 reads SGHTA; CDR2 reads FQGNSA. Deletions cut 5 bases from V and 8 bases from J, with 15 bases between. The CDR3 covers 13 residues. CDR3 DNA sequence: TGTGCCAGCAGCGATCCCTCTCCACGGGGCTACACCTTC. It encodes CASSDPSPRGYTF.

This clone showed up just once. The CDR3 region is CASSLYLGKGSEAFF. The CDR3 DNA reads as TGTGCCAGCAGCTTATATTTAGGGAAGGGTTCTGAAGCTTTCTTT. The chain recombines TRBV11-2 with TRBJ1-1; unclear D gene. The ends were cut back, 2 bases at V and 6 bases at J, with 16 bases in the middle. The CDR3 runs 15 residues. Germline assignment: CDR1 SGHAT and CDR2 FQNNGV.

Comments on this clone: With a much larger clone just one base away, this may be a read error. The same CDR3 also results from other DNA sequences found in this sample. The chain combines TRBV10-3 with TRBJ1-3; 7 bases are shared with TRBD1. Germline CDR1 is ENHRY and CDR2 is SYGVKD. CDR3 length: 14 residues. The CDR3 DNA sequence: TGCGCCATCAGTTGGCAGGGGGCTGGAAACACCATATATTTT. Translating gives CAISWQGAGNTIYF.

CDR3 sequence (DNA): TGTGCCAGCAGTGACCTTCCCGGGACAGGGGGCCATGGCTACACCTTC. This translates into CASSDLPGTGGHGYTF. This chain connects TRBV6-2 or TRBV6-3 to TRBJ1-2, with 12 positions matching TRBD1. Unmatched junction bases numbered 10, after V lost 5 bases and J lost 6 bases. Germline CDR1 is MNHEY and CDR2 is SVGEGT. The CDR3 runs 16 residues.